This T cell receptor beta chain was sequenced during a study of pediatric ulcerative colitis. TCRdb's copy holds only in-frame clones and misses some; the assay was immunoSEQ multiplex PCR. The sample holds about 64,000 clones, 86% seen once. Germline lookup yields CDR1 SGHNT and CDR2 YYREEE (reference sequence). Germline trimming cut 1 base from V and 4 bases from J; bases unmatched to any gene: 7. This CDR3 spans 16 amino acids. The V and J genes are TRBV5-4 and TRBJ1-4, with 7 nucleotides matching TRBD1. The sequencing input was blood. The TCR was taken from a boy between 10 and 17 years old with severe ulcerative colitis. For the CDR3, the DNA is TGTGCCAGCAGCTTGAGGGGGCGCGGGGGTAATGAAAAACTGTTTTTT. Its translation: CASSLRGRGGNEKLFF.